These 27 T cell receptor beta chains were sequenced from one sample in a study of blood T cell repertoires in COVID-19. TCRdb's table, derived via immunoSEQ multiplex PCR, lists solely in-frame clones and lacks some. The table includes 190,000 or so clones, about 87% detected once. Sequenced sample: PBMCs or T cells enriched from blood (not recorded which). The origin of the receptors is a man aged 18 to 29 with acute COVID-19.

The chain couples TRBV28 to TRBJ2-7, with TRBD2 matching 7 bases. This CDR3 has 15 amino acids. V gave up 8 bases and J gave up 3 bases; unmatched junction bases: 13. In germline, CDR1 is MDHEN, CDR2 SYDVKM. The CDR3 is CASQPGDRDYYEQYF. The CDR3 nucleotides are TGTGCCAGCCAGCCCGGGGATAGGGACTACTACGAGCAGTACTTC.

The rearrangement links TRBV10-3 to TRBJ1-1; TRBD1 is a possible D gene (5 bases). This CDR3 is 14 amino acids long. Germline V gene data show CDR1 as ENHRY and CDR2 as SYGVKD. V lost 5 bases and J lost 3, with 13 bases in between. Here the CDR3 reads CAISLGEVDTEAFF. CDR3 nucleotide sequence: TGTGCCATCAGTTTAGGGGAGGTCGACACTGAAGCTTTCTTT.

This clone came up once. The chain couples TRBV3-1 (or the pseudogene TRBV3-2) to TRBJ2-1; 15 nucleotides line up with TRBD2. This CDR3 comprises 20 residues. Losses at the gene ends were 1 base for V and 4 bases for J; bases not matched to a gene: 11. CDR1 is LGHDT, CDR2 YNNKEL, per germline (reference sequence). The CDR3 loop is CASSQGPGTSGRRYYNEQFF. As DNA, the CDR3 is TGTGCCAGCAGCCAAGGTCCCGGGACTAGCGGGAGGCGATATTACAATGAGCAGTTCTTC.

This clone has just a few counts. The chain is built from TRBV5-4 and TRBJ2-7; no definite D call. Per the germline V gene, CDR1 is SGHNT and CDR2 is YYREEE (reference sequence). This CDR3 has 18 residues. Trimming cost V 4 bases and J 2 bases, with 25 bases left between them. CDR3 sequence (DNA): TGTGCCAGCAGCCCAAGCTCCCACCACAGTTACACCCCCTACGAGCAGTACTTC. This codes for CASSPSSHHSYTPYEQYF.

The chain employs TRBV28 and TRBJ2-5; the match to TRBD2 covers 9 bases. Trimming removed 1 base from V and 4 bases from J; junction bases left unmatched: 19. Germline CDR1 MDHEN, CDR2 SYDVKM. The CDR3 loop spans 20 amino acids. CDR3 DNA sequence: TGTGCCAGCAGTTTATTCAAGGGGCAGTTGTTCGGCGGGAGGGGAGAGACCCAGTACTTC. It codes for CASSLFKGQLFGGRGETQYF.

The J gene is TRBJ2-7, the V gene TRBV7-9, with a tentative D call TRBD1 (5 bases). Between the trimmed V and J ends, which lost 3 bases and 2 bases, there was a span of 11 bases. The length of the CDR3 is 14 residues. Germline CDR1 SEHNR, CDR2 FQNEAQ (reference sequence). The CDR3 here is CASSFINRTYEQYF. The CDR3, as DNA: TGTGCCAGCAGCTTTATCAACAGGACCTACGAGCAGTACTTC. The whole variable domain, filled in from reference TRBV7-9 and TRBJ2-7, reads DTGVSQNPRHKITKRGQNVTFRCDPISEHNRLYWYRQTLGQGPEFLTYFQNEAQLEKSRLLSDRFSAERPKGSFSTLEIQRTEQGDSAMYLCASSFINRTYEQYFGPGTRLTVT.

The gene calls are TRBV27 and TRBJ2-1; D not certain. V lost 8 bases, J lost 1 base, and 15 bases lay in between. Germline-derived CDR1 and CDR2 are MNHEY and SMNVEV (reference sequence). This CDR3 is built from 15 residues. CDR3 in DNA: TGTGCCAGCCATCCTCGTGGGCAATCCTACAATGAGCAGTTCTTC. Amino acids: CASHPRGQSYNEQFF.

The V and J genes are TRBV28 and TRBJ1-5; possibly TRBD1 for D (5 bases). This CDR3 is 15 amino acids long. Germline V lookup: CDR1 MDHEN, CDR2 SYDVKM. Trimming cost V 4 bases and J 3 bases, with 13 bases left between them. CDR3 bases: TGTGCCAGCAGTTCCCCCGAAGGGGTCAATCAGCCCCAGCATTTT. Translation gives CASSSPEGVNQPQHF.

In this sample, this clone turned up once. CDR3 DNA: TGTGCCAGCTCACCCACCCCCGCGGGATCGGGGGGCTACACCTTC. This gives the protein CASSPTPAGSGGYTF. The rearrangement uses TRBV18 and TRBJ1-2; no definite D call. Per the germline V gene, CDR1 is KGHSH and CDR2 is LQKENI. The germline V and J ends were trimmed by 3 bases and 8 bases, with 19 bases remaining between them. The CDR3 is 15 amino acids.

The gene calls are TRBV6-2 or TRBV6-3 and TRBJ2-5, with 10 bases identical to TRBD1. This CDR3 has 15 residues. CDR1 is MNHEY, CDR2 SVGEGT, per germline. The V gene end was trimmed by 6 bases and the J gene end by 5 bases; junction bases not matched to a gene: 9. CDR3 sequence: CASSPGQGTWETQYF. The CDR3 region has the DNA TGTGCCAGCAGCCCGGGACAGGGGACGTGGGAGACCCAGTACTTC.

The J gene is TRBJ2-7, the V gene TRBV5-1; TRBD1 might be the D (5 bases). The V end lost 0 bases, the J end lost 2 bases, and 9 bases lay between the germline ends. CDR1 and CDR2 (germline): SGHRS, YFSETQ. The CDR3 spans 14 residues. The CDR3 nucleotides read TGCGCCAGCAGCTTGGAGGGGCCAGCCTACGAGCAGTACTTC. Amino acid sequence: CASSLEGPAYEQYF.

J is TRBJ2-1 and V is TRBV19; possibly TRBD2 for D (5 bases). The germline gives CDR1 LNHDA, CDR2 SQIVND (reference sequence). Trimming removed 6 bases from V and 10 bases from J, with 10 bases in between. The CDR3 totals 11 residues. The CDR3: CASRGAREQFF. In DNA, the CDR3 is TGTGCCAGTAGGGGAGCGAGGGAGCAGTTCTTC.

CDR3 residues: CASSYSYAVGQALGNQPQHF. DNA of the CDR3: TGTGCCAGCAGTTATTCCTATGCCGTGGGACAGGCCTTGGGGAATCAGCCCCAGCATTTT. The chain uses TRBV6-2 or TRBV6-3 and TRBJ1-5; 8 bases line up with TRBD1. This CDR3 has 20 amino acids. J lost 4 bases, V lost 3 bases, and 20 bases had no gene match. Germline CDR1 MNHEY, CDR2 SVGEGT.

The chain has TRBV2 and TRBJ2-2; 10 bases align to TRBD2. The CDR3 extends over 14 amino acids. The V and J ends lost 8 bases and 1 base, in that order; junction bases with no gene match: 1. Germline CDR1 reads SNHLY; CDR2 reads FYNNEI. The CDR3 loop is CASGLAENTGELFF. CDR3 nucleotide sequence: TGTGCCAGCGGACTAGCGGAGAACACCGGGGAGCTGTTTTTT. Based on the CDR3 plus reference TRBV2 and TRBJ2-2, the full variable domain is EPEVTQTPSHQVTQMGQEVILRCVPISNHLYFYWYRQILGQKVEFLVSFYNNEISEKSEIFDDQFSVERPDGSNFTLKIRSTKLEDSAMYFCASGLAENTGELFFGEGSRLTVL.

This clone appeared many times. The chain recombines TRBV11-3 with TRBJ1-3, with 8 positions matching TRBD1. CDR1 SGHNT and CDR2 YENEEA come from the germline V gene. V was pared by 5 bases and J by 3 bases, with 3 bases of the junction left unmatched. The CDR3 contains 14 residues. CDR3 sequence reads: CASSLGQGGNTIYF. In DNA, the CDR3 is TGTGCCAGCAGCCTCGGACAGGGTGGAAACACCATATATTTT.

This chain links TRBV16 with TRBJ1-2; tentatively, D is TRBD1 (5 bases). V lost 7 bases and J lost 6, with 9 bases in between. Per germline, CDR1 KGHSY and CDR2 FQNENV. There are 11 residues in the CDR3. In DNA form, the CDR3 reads TGTGCCAGCAAGGTGGGGCATGGCTACACCTTC. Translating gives CASKVGHGYTF.

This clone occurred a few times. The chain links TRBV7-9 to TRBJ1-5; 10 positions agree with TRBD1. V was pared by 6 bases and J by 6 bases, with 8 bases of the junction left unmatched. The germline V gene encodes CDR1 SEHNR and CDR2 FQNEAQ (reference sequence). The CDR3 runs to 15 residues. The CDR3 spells CASSTGTGVGQPQHF. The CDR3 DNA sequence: TGTGCCAGCAGTACCGGGACAGGGGTGGGTCAGCCCCAGCATTTT.

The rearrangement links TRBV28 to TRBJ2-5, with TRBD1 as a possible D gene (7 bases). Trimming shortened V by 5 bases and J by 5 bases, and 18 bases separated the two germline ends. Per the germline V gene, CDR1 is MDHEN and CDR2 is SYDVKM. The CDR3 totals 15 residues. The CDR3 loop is CASSPFGQEGETQYF. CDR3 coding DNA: TGTGCCAGCAGTCCCTTCGGACAGGAGGGGGAGACCCAGTACTTC. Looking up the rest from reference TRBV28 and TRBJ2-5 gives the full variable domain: DVKVTQSSRYLVKRTGEKVFLECVQDMDHENMFWYRQDPGLGLRLIYFSYDVKMKEKGDIPEGYSVSREKKERFSLILESASTNQTSMYLCASSPFGQEGETQYFGPGTRLLVL.

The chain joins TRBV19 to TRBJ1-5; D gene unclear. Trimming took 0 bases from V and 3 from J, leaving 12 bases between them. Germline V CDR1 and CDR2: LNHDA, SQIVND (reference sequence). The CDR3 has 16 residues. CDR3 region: CASSIDHRRVNQPQHF. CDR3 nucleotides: TGTGCCAGTAGTATAGATCATCGACGGGTCAATCAGCCCCAGCATTTT.

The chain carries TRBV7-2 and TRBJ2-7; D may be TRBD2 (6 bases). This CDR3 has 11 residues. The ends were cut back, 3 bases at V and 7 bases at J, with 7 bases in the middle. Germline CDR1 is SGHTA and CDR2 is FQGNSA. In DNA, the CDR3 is TGTGCCAGCAGCTTCGGAGGGGAGCAGTACTTC. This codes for CASSFGGEQYF.

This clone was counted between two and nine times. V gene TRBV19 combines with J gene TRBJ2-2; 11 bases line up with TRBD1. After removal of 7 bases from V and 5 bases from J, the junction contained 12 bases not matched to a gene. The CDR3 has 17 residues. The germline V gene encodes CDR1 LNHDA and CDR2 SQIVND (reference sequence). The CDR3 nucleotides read TGTGCCAGTACCGGCGGACAGGGGGCGTCTGGGACCGGGGAGCTGTTTTTT. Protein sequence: CASTGGQGASGTGELFF. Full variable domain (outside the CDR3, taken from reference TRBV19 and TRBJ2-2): DGGITQSPKYLFRKEGQNVTLSCEQNLNHDAMYWYRQDPGQGLRLIYYSQIVNDFQKGDIAEGYSVSREKKESFPLTVTSAQKNPTAFYLCASTGGQGASGTGELFFGEGSRLTVL.

The CDR3 sequence: CASSIRGVNTEAFF. CDR3 bases: TGTGCCAGTAGTATCAGGGGGGTGAACACTGAAGCTTTCTTT. The genes are TRBV19 and TRBJ1-1, with 7 bases identical to TRBD1. This CDR3 comprises 14 residues. V lost 3 bases to trimming and J lost 0 bases; unmatched junction nucleotides: 1. The germline gives CDR1 LNHDA, CDR2 SQIVND (reference sequence).

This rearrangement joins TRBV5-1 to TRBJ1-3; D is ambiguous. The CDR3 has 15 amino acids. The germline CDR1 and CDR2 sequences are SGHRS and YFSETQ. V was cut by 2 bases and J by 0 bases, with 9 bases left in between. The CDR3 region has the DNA TGCGCCAGCAGCTTCGGAGGAGTCTCTGGAAACACCATATATTTT. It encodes CASSFGGVSGNTIYF.

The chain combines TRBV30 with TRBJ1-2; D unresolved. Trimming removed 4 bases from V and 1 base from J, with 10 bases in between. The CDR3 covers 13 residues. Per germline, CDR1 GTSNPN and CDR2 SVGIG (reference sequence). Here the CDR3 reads CAWNGRGNYGYTF. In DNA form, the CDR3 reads TGTGCCTGGAATGGCCGGGGTAACTATGGCTACACCTTC.

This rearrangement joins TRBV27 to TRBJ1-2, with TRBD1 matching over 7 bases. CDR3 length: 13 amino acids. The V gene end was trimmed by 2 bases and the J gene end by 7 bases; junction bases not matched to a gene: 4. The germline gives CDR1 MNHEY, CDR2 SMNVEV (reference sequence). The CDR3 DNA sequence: TGTGCCAGCAGTTTACGGGACAGATCTGGCTACACCTTC. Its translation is CASSLRDRSGYTF.

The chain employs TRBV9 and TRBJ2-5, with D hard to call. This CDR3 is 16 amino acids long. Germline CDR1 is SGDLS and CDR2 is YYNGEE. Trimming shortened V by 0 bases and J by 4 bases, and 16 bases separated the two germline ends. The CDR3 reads CASSVDIVGIPETQYF. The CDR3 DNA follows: TGTGCCAGCAGCGTAGACATTGTGGGCATCCCAGAGACCCAGTACTTC.

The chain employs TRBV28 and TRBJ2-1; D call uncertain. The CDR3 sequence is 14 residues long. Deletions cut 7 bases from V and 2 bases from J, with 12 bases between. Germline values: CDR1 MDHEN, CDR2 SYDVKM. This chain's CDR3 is CASTPTPAYNEQFF. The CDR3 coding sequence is TGTGCCAGCACCCCGACACCAGCCTACAATGAGCAGTTCTTC.